The 32 T cell receptor beta chains in this list originate from one sample, sequenced in a study of T cell responses to AZD1222 COVID-19 vaccine. The repertoire was sequenced with immunoSEQ multiplex PCR; TCRdb's copy has only in-frame clones and lacks some. The sample yields 180,000 or so clones, about 87% seen once. The specimen was peripheral blood, collected 28 days after the second dose of the MenACWY control vaccine. These receptor sequences come from an adult who received the MenACWY meningococcal vaccine as a control.

The chain combines TRBV6-2 or TRBV6-3 with TRBJ2-1; 11 bases are shared with TRBD2. Trimming took 6 bases from V and 4 from J; bases not matched to a gene: 8. Germline CDR1 is MNHEY and CDR2 is SVGEGT. This CDR3 contains 16 residues. For the CDR3, the DNA is TGTGCCAGCAGCGACGGACTAGCGGGTATTTACAATGAGCAGTTCTTC. Translation: CASSDGLAGIYNEQFF.

This sequence joins TRBV11-2 and TRBJ1-1; D remains ambiguous. V was clipped by 3 bases and J by 7 bases, with 12 bases between them. The CDR3 sequence is 13 residues long. Per germline, CDR1 SGHAT and CDR2 FQNNGV. CDR3 nucleotide sequence: TGTGCCAGCAGCTTTGGATCGGTCGGTGAAGCTTTCTTT. Its protein product is CASSFGSVGEAFF.

The chain joins TRBV18 to TRBJ2-7; D is possibly TRBD1 (6 bases). Germline V gene sequence: CDR1 KGHSH, CDR2 LQKENI. The length of the CDR3 is 13 residues. Trimming pared 1 base from V and 9 bases from J, leaving 13 bases between. This chain's CDR3 is CASSPRDTTWQYF. The CDR3 nucleotides read TGTGCCAGCTCACCACGGGACACGACTTGGCAGTACTTC.

This chain uses TRBV27 with TRBJ1-1, with D hard to call. This CDR3 region has 13 residues. In germline, CDR1 is MNHEY, CDR2 SMNVEV (reference sequence). V was clipped by 6 bases and J by 7 bases, with 15 bases between them. The CDR3 bases are TGTGCCAGCAGCAAAAAGGAGGGCTTTGAAGCTTTCTTT. Translation gives CASSKKEGFEAFF.

The rearrangement joins TRBV27 to TRBJ2-7; D is ambiguous. This CDR3 has 13 residues. Trimming removed 3 bases from V and 1 base from J, with 7 bases in between. Germline assignment: CDR1 MNHEY and CDR2 SMNVEV (reference sequence). In DNA, the CDR3 is TGTGCCAGCAGTTTGCAGAGATCCTACGAGCAGTACTTC. This codes for CASSLQRSYEQYF.

This clone was detected a few times. The chain uses TRBV30 and TRBJ2-7; D unclear. Germline values: CDR1 GTSNPN, CDR2 SVGIG (reference sequence). This CDR3 is 11 amino acids long. V dropped 1 base and J dropped 2 bases, with 3 bases sitting between them. The CDR3 nucleotides read TGTGCCTGGAGTGGGGCCTACGAGCAGTACTTC. Translating gives CAWSGAYEQYF.

The chain has TRBV28 and TRBJ2-7, with D possibly matching TRBD1 (6 bases). Per germline, CDR1 MDHEN and CDR2 SYDVKM. This CDR3 region has 15 residues. The V and J ends lost 2 bases and 0 bases respectively, with 11 bases between them. The CDR3 DNA reads as TGTGCCAGCAGTTTAGCGGACAGTTCCTCCTACGAGCAGTACTTC. Translating it yields CASSLADSSSYEQYF.

The rearrangement links TRBV12-5 to TRBJ2-3; D gene ambiguous. V was shortened by 3 bases and J by 4 bases, with 5 bases between the two germline ends. Germline V gene data show CDR1 as LGHNT and CDR2 as FRNRAP. CDR3 size: 12 residues. This chain's CDR3 is CASGFNSDTQYF. The CDR3 DNA is TGTGCTAGTGGTTTCAATTCAGATACGCAGTATTTT.

The chain combines TRBV28 with TRBJ2-5; D ambiguous. Trimming shortened V by 4 bases and J by 0 bases, and 6 bases separated the two germline ends. The CDR3 contains 13 residues. Germline values: CDR1 MDHEN, CDR2 SYDVKM. CDR3 residues: CASSSGHQETQYF. CDR3 sequence (DNA): TGTGCCAGCAGTTCCGGGCACCAAGAGACCCAGTACTTC. The entire variable domain, with the rest obtained from reference TRBV28 and TRBJ2-5, is as follows: DVKVTQSSRYLVKRTGEKVFLECVQDMDHENMFWYRQDPGLGLRLIYFSYDVKMKEKGDIPEGYSVSREKKERFSLILESASTNQTSMYLCASSSGHQETQYFGPGTRLLVL.

The rearrangement joins TRBV19 to TRBJ2-2; D is unclear. Germline V gene sequence: CDR1 LNHDA, CDR2 SQIVND (reference sequence). V was clipped by 0 bases and J by 6 bases, with 5 bases between them. The CDR3 contains 13 residues. CDR3 amino acids: CASSIDAPGELFF. As DNA, the CDR3 is TGTGCCAGTAGTATAGATGCTCCCGGGGAGCTGTTTTTT.

V usage is TRBV7-2 and J usage is TRBJ2-1; maybe TRBD1 (6 bases). Trimming shortened V by 1 base and J by 6 bases, and 10 bases separated the two germline ends. Per germline, CDR1 SGHTA and CDR2 FQGNSA. This CDR3 has 14 residues. CDR3 residues: CASSLETGINEQFF. CDR3 DNA: TGTGCCAGCAGCTTAGAAACAGGGATCAATGAGCAGTTCTTC.

The chain has TRBV4-3 and TRBJ2-3; no reliable D call. The germline gives CDR1 LGHNA, CDR2 YSLEER. There are 16 residues in the CDR3. The ends were cut back, 0 bases at V and 2 bases at J, with 12 bases in the middle. As DNA, the CDR3 is TGCGCCAGCAGCCAAGAAGTCGGGCGAAACACAGATACGCAGTATTTT. Translation gives CASSQEVGRNTDTQYF.

The chain links TRBV5-1 to TRBJ1-4; 7 nucleotides agree with TRBD1. Per germline, CDR1 SGHRS and CDR2 YFSETQ. V lost 2 bases, J lost 8 bases, and 6 bases stayed unmatched. The CDR3 is 14 amino acids. CDR3 sequence (DNA): TGCGCCAGCAGCTTACAGGGGATGGAGGAAAAACTGTTTTTT. Protein product: CASSLQGMEEKLFF.

This chain joins TRBV28 and TRBJ1-5, with TRBD1 matching 7 bases. Per germline, CDR1 MDHEN and CDR2 SYDVKM. V shed 1 base, J shed 6 bases, and the junction held 9 bases outside the gene matches. The length of the CDR3 is 16 residues. The CDR3 loop reads CASSLLEGTDLQPQHF. CDR3 bases: TGTGCCAGCAGTTTATTGGAGGGGACAGACCTTCAGCCCCAGCATTTT.

This clone has only one observation. V is TRBV5-4 and J is TRBJ2-7; possible D gene TRBD2, 7 bases. This CDR3 comprises 12 residues. CDR1 is SGHNT, CDR2 YYREEE, per germline (reference sequence). V dropped 5 bases and J dropped 6 bases, with 12 bases sitting between them. In DNA form, the CDR3 reads TGTGCCAGCAGGTTAAGGGGGGGCGAGCAGTACTTC. Encoded protein: CASRLRGGEQYF.

This clone was observed a single time. The J gene is TRBJ2-3, the V gene TRBV30; 8 bases map to TRBD2. The CDR3 contains 15 residues. Germline V gene sequence: CDR1 GTSNPN, CDR2 SVGIG (reference sequence). With V trimmed by 0 bases and J by 4 bases, 6 bases remained unmatched. The CDR3 protein is CAWSVGSGTSDTQYF. The DNA for the CDR3 is TGTGCCTGGAGTGTTGGTAGCGGGACGTCAGATACGCAGTATTTT.

The chain joins TRBV6-5 to TRBJ1-5; 8 bases align to TRBD1. V shed 6 bases, J shed 4 bases, and the junction held 5 bases outside the gene matches. Germline V CDR1 and CDR2: MNHEY, SVGAGI. The CDR3 is 14 residues long. Here the CDR3 DNA reads TGTGCCAGCAGCCTAGACAGGGGAAATCAGCCCCAGCATTTT. Translating gives CASSLDRGNQPQHF.

This rearrangement joins TRBV19 to TRBJ1-4; 8 bases align to TRBD1. CDR3 length: 14 amino acids. V lost 8 bases, J lost 5 bases, and 7 bases stayed unmatched. In germline, CDR1 is LNHDA, CDR2 SQIVND (reference sequence). CDR3 sequence: CASRVQGANEKLFF. CDR3 in DNA: TGTGCCAGTCGCGTTCAGGGGGCGAATGAAAAACTGTTTTTT.

This clone was detected only a few times. The genes are TRBV6-4 and TRBJ2-1, with TRBD2 matching over 8 bases. V dropped 6 bases and J dropped 11; count of bases not matched to a gene: 6. The CDR3 consists of 12 residues. The germline gives CDR1 MRHNA, CDR2 SNTAGT. The CDR3 spells CASRGLDQKQFF. The CDR3 nucleotides are TGTGCCAGCAGGGGACTAGACCAAAAGCAGTTCTTC.

The gene calls are TRBV30 and TRBJ1-1; the D gene is possibly TRBD1 (5 bases). There are 14 residues in the CDR3. Per germline, CDR1 GTSNPN and CDR2 SVGIG (reference sequence). Trimming took off 0 bases at V and 4 bases at J, with 12 bases between the two ends. CDR3 coding DNA: TGTGCCTGGAGTGTACGCGGGGGTGGCACTGAAGCTTTCTTT. This gives the protein CAWSVRGGGTEAFF.

The chain uses TRBV21-1 and TRBJ1-4; the table names TRBD1, a call not compared with the DNA. TRBV21-1 is noted as a pseudogene. The CDR3 is made up of 15 amino acids. CDR3 residues: CASSPPQGSDEKLFF. CDR3 nucleotides: TGTGCCAGCAGCCCTCCACAGGGCTCAGATGAAAAACTGTTTTTT.

The rearrangement uses TRBV5-1 and TRBJ2-3; 7 nucleotides match TRBD1. The germline V gene has CDR1 SGHRS and CDR2 YFSETQ. CDR3 length: 14 amino acids. Trimming cost V 5 bases and J 0 bases; bases outside gene matches: 3. CDR3 protein: CASRTGSSTDTQYF. The CDR3 DNA reads as TGCGCCAGCAGGACAGGGAGTAGCACAGATACGCAGTATTTT.

This chain links TRBV28 with TRBJ2-2; TRBD1 or TRBD2 may be the D gene (5 bases each). Trimming shortened V by 7 bases and J by 6 bases, and 24 bases separated the two germline ends. Germline V gene lookup returns CDR1 MDHEN and CDR2 SYDVKM. This CDR3 has 17 residues. The CDR3 sequence: CASNQGGAGGRSGELFF. The CDR3, as DNA: TGTGCCAGCAACCAAGGTGGGGCCGGCGGGCGTTCCGGGGAGCTGTTTTTT.

The count of this clone is one. The chain carries TRBV5-4 and TRBJ2-2; D remains unclear. The length of the CDR3 is 17 residues. V gave up 1 base and J gave up 6 bases, with 19 bases separating them. CDR1 is SGHNT, CDR2 YYREEE, per germline (reference sequence). The CDR3 spells CASSLYRLPQKSGELFF. For the CDR3, the DNA is TGTGCCAGCAGCTTGTACAGACTGCCCCAAAAATCCGGGGAGCTGTTTTTT. Variable domain in full (rest from reference TRBV5-4 and TRBJ2-2): ETGVTQSPTHLIKTRGQQVTLRCSSQSGHNTVSWYQQALGQGPQFIFQYYREEENGRGNFPPRFSGLQFPNYSSELNVNALELDDSALYLCASSLYRLPQKSGELFFGEGSRLTVL.

J is TRBJ1-1 and V is TRBV6-5; 7 bases are a match to TRBD1. Trimming at V came to 7 bases and at J to 4 bases, leaving 12 bases not matched to a gene. The CDR3 sequence is 15 residues long. CDR1 and CDR2 (germline): MNHEY, SVGAGI. The CDR3: CASTGRTGEATEAFF. CDR3 nucleotides: TGTGCCAGCACGGGCCGGACAGGAGAGGCCACTGAAGCTTTCTTT.

The chain combines TRBV29-1 with TRBJ2-1, with a weak D call TRBD2 (5 bases). Looked up from germline, CDR1 is SQVTM and CDR2 is ANQGSEA. V was pared by 3 bases and J by 5 bases, with 11 bases between. This CDR3 is built from 13 residues. The CDR3 nucleotides read TGCAGCGTTGAGGTCCAGAGGGACAATGAGCAGTTCTTC. It is translated as CSVEVQRDNEQFF.

CDR3 in amino acids: CASSLGAIREQYF. The CDR3 DNA is TGTGCCAGCAGCTTAGGAGCTATTCGGGAGCAGTACTTC. The chain couples TRBV7-2 to TRBJ2-7; D gene unclear. Trimming left V 1 base short and J 7 bases short, with 11 bases between. The germline V gene encodes CDR1 SGHTA and CDR2 FQGNSA. CDR3 size: 13 residues. The full variable domain, in which reference TRBV7-2 and TRBJ2-7 provide the parts outside the CDR3, is GAGVSQSPSNKVTEKGKDVELRCDPISGHTALYWYRQSLGQGLEFLIYFQGNSAPDKSGLPSDRFSAERTGGSVSTLTIQRTQQEDSAVYLCASSLGAIREQYFGPGTRLTVT.

The V call is TRBV5-4, the J call TRBJ1-1, with no clear D. Germline values: CDR1 SGHNT, CDR2 YYREEE (reference sequence). The CDR3 length is 16 residues. V dropped 4 bases and J dropped 5 bases, with 21 bases sitting between them. The CDR3 DNA reads TGTGCCAGCAGCCCCCCCCATAGTAGGGAAGGAACTGAAGCTTTCTTT. This gives the protein CASSPPHSREGTEAFF.

This chain uses TRBV6-5 with TRBJ1-5; D not certain. V lost 8 bases, J lost 7 bases, and 15 bases lay in between. This CDR3 comprises 13 residues. Germline V CDR1 and CDR2: MNHEY, SVGAGI. The chain's CDR3 is CASSVLGGQPQHF. DNA of the CDR3: TGTGCCAGCTCTGTTTTGGGTGGCCAGCCCCAGCATTTT.

This CDR3 is CASTPPTGTSGNGDTQYF. As DNA, the CDR3 is TGTGCCAGTACCCCTCCAACCGGGACTAGCGGGAACGGGGATACGCAGTATTTT. V and J are TRBV19 and TRBJ2-3, with 13 bases fitting TRBD2. In germline, CDR1 is LNHDA, CDR2 SQIVND (reference sequence). V shed 7 bases, J shed 6 bases, and the junction held 16 bases outside the gene matches. The CDR3 consists of 18 residues.

V usage is TRBV29-1 and J usage is TRBJ1-6, with 7 bases aligning to TRBD1. This CDR3 has 15 residues. V dropped 4 bases and J dropped 5; count of bases not matched to a gene: 8. In germline, CDR1 is SQVTM, CDR2 ANQGSEA. This CDR3 reads CSVGRATGNNSPLHF. CDR3 nucleotides: TGCAGCGTTGGAAGGGCGACAGGGAATAATTCACCCCTCCACTTT.

This sequence joins TRBV5-1 and TRBJ2-7, with D unclear. Germline V gives CDR1 SGHRS, CDR2 YFSETQ. This CDR3 is built from 13 residues. The V end lost 0 bases, the J end lost 3 bases, and 7 bases lay between the germline ends. The CDR3 nucleotides read TGCGCCAGCAGCTTGGAGGTCAGCTACGAGCAGTACTTC. Residues: CASSLEVSYEQYF. Full variable domain (outside the CDR3, taken from reference TRBV5-1 and TRBJ2-7): KAGVTQTPRYLIKTRGQQVTLSCSPISGHRSVSWYQQTPGQGLQFLFEYFSETQRNKGNFPGRFSGRQFSNSRSEMNVSTLELGDSALYLCASSLEVSYEQYFGPGTRLTVT.